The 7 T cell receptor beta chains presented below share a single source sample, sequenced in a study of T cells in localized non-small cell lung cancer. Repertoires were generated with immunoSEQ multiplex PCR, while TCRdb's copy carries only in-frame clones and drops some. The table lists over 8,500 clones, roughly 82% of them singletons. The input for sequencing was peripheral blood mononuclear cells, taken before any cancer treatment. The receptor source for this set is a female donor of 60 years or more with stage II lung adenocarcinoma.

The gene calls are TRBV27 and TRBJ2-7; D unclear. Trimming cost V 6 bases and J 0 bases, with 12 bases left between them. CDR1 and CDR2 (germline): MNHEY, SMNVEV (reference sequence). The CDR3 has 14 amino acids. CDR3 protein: CASSRVGLSYEQYF. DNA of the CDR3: TGTGCCAGCAGCCGGGTCGGCCTCTCCTACGAGCAGTACTTC.

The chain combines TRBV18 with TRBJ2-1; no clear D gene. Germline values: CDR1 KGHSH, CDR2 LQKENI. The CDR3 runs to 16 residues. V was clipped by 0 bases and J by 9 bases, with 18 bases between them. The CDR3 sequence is CASSPPSMRPGSEQFF. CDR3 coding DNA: TGTGCCAGCTCACCACCGTCTATGCGCCCCGGGTCTGAGCAGTTCTTC.

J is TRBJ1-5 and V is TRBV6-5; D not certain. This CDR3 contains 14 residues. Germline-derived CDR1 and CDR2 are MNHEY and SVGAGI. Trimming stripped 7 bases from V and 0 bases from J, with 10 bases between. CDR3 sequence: CASKAAGSNQPQHF. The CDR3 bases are TGTGCCAGCAAGGCGGCGGGTAGCAATCAGCCCCAGCATTTT.

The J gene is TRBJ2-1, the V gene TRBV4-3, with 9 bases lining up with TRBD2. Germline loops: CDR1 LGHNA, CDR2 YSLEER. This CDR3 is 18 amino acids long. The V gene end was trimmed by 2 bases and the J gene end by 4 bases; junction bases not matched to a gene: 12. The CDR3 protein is CASSQKRGASGEYNEQFF. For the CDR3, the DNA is TGCGCCAGCAGCCAAAAAAGGGGGGCTAGCGGGGAGTACAATGAGCAGTTCTTC.

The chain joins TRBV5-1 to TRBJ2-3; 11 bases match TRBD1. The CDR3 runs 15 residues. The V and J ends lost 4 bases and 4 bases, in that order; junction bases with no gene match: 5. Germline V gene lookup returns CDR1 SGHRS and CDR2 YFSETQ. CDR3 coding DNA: TGCGCCAGCAGCCTAGGACAGGGGGCCGCAGATACGCAGTATTTT. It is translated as CASSLGQGAADTQYF.

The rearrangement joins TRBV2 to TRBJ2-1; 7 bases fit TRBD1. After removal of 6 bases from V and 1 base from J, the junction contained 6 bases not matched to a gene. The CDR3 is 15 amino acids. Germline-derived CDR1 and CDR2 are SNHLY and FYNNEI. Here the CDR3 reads CASRQYRGSYNEQFF. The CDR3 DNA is TGTGCCAGCAGGCAATACAGGGGATCCTACAATGAGCAGTTCTTC. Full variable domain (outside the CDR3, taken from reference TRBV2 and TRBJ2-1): EPEVTQTPSHQVTQMGQEVILRCVPISNHLYFYWYRQILGQKVEFLVSFYNNEISEKSEIFDDQFSVERPDGSNFTLKIRSTKLEDSAMYFCASRQYRGSYNEQFFGPGTRLTVL.

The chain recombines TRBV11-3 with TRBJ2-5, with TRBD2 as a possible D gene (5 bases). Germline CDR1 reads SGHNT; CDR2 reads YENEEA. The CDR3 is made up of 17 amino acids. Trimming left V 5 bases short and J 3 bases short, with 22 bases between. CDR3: CASSHSRGSGREETQYF. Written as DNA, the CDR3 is TGTGCCAGCAGCCATTCTCGGGGATCTGGGCGGGAAGAGACCCAGTACTTC.